A selection of T cell receptor beta chains follows, all from one sample in a study of human T cells and chemical hapten exposure. A single record per CDR3 protein comes from TCRdb applying MiXCR to the RACE reads. The profile shows approximately 100,000 distinct CDR3 sequences, roughly a tenth of them singletons. Sequencing used whole blood, obtained in connection with sensitization to the hapten diphenylcyclopropenone (DPC). All receptors come from a woman aged 35 to 49 with alopecia areata. Some clones in this sample may be carry-over from other donors' samples. Each CDR3 is given with its conserved first and last residue. The D gene is left open where the match is weak. The listing skips clone size in some rows; elsewhere it reads once, few, many or a size class.

J	V	D	size	DNA	CDR3
TRBJ2-3	TRBV5-7	-	many	TGTGCCAGCAGCCCGGGATGTACGACCATCCAAGCGCAGTATTTT	CASSPGCTTIQAQYF
TRBJ1-2	TRBV7-2	-	many	TGTGCCAGCAGCTTAGTAGGGGGGATCAACTATGGCTACACCTTC	CASSLVGGINYGYTF
TRBJ1-2	TRBV27	-	many	TGTGCCAGCAGCTTTCGCTCCGCGCGGGAGGGCCGGTATGGCTACACCTTC	CASSFRSAREGRYGYTF
TRBJ1-2	TRBV5-4	TRBD1	few	TGTGCCAGCAGCTTGGGAGACAGGGTGGGCTATGGCTACACCTTC	CASSLGDRVGYGYTF
TRBJ2-3	TRBV7-2	TRBD2	-	TGTGCCAGCAGCTTAGAGCCCAGCGGGGGCACAGATACGCAGTATTTT	CASSLEPSGGTDTQYF
TRBJ2-3	TRBV11-3	TRBD2	-	TGTGCCAGCAGCTCCCTAGCGGGAATGGGCACAGATACGCAGTATTTT	CASSSLAGMGTDTQYF
TRBJ1-5	TRBV24-1	-	few	TGTGCCACCGGGCAGTATAGCAATCAGCCCCAGCATTTT	CATGQYSNQPQHF
TRBJ1-3	TRBV20-1	TRBD1	-	TGCAGTGCTACCCGGGACAGCTCTGGAAACACCATATATTTT	CSATRDSSGNTIYF
TRBJ2-2	TRBV6-5	-	many	TGTGCCAGCAGTTACTCCGTGGGGGCGAACACCGGGGAGCTGTTTTTT	CASSYSVGANTGELFF
TRBJ2-3	TRBV27	-	many	TGTGCCAGCAGCCCGGGGTACACAGATACGCAGTATTTT	CASSPGYTDTQYF
TRBJ2-1	TRBV10-3	-	few	TGTGCCATCAGTGAGTATCAGCCCGTCTCCTACAATGAGCAGTTCTTC	CAISEYQPVSYNEQFF
TRBJ2-6	TRBV28	TRBD1	many	TGTGCCAGCAGTTTAGGGACAGGGCCCTCTGGGGCCAACGTCCTGACTTTC	CASSLGTGPSGANVLTF
TRBJ2-3	TRBV20-1	TRBD2	-	TGCAGTGCAGTCGGACTAGTTGACACAGATACGCAGTATTTT	CSAVGLVDTDTQYF
TRBJ1-5	TRBV6-2/TRBV6-3	-	many	TGTGCCAGCAGTTCTCAGGGGTTCGGCAATCAGCCCCAGCATTTT	CASSSQGFGNQPQHF
TRBJ1-6	TRBV7-9	-	many	TGTGCCAGCAACCGGTTGGATTCACCCCTCCACTTT	CASNRLDSPLHF
TRBJ1-2	TRBV14	-	many	TGTGCCAGCAGCCAAGACCGCCGGGACTTTAACTATGGCTACACCTTC	CASSQDRRDFNYGYTF
TRBJ2-2	TRBV7-8	TRBD2	-	TGTGCCAGCAGCTTAGCACCCGGGACTAGAACGGCCGGGGAGCTGTTTTTT	CASSLAPGTRTAGELFF
TRBJ1-4	TRBV7-2	-	-	TGTGCCAGCAGCTTAAATCCCAGCGCAACTAATGAAAAACTGTTTTTT	CASSLNPSATNEKLFF
TRBJ2-3	TRBV6-2/TRBV6-3	-	-	TGTGCCAGCAGTTCTGCTAGGGTGTACACAGATACGCAGTATTTT	CASSSARVYTDTQYF
TRBJ1-4	TRBV4-3	TRBD1	many	TGCGCCAGCAGCCAAGGACAGGGTGATGAAAAACTGTTTTTT	CASSQGQGDEKLFF
TRBJ2-2	TRBV6-4	TRBD2	-	TGTGCCAGCAGCGAGGGACTAGAGGGGGCCGGGGAGCTGTTTTTT	CASSEGLEGAGELFF
TRBJ1-2	TRBV12-3/TRBV12-4	TRBD1	many	TGTGCCAGCAGTCCTTTAGGGGGCGTCGGTGGCTACACCTTC	CASSPLGGVGGYTF
TRBJ2-5	TRBV12-3/TRBV12-4	TRBD2	many	TGTGCCAGCAGTAAGACTAGCGGGGGGGCCTTAACCCAGTACTTC	CASSKTSGGALTQYF
TRBJ2-3	TRBV9	-	many	TGTGCCAGCAGCCCCGGCGTCACAGATACGCAGTATTTT	CASSPGVTDTQYF